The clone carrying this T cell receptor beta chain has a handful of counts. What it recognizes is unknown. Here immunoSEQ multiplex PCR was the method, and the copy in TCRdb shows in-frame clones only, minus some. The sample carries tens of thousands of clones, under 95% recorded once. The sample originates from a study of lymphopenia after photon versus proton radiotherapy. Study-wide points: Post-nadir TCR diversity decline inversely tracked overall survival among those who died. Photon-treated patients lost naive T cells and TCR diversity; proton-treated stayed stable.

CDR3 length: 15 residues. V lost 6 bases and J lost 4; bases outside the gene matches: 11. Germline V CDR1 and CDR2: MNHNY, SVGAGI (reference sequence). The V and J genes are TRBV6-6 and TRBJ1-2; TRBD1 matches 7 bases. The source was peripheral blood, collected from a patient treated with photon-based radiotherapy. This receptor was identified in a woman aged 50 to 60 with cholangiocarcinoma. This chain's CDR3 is CASSPDRVPSYGYTF. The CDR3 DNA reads TGTGCCAGCAGCCCTGACAGGGTACCAAGCTATGGCTACACCTTC.